The 17 T cell receptor beta chains listed next were all sequenced from one sample in a study of cytomegalovirus exposure and HLA in healthy donors. PCR amplification relied on 60 Vbeta primers (plus 13 Jbeta primers). Generated by immunoSEQ multiplex PCR, the TCRdb table keeps only in-frame clones and is missing some. The sample consists of under 200,000 clones, roughly 83% of them appearing once. The sequenced sample was PBMCs. These receptor sequences come from a woman in her 50s in good health and CMV-seronegative.

The CDR3 protein is CASSWTGWSYNSPLHF. The CDR3, as DNA: TGTGCCAGCAGCTGGACGGGGTGGTCCTATAATTCACCCCTCCACTTT. J is TRBJ1-6 and V is TRBV5-6, with D uncertain. This CDR3 has 16 residues. Germline CDR1 and CDR2: SGHDT and YYEEEE. V lost 3 bases and J 1 base, leaving 11 bases between the germline ends.

This clone was detected once. This chain uses TRBV4-3 with TRBJ2-5; 8 bases map to TRBD2. With V trimmed by 0 bases and J by 9 bases, 9 bases remained unmatched. Germline assignment: CDR1 LGHNA and CDR2 YSLEER. The CDR3 loop spans 15 amino acids. DNA for the CDR3: TGCGCCAGCAGCCAAGAAACTAGCGTCGGGGGGGCCCAGTACTTC. Translating gives CASSQETSVGGAQYF.

CDR3 loop: CASSLTTPLGGYTF. In nucleotides, the CDR3 is TGTGCCAGCAGTTTAACAACCCCCCTCGGGGGCTACACCTTC. The rearrangement uses TRBV28 and TRBJ1-2; the D is unclear. V was cut by 2 bases and J by 8 bases, with 15 bases left in between. The CDR3 totals 14 residues. CDR1 and CDR2 from the germline V gene are MDHEN and SYDVKM.

This sequence joins TRBV5-1 and TRBJ1-5; D is perhaps TRBD1 (5 bases). The CDR3 loop spans 17 amino acids. Per germline, CDR1 SGHRS and CDR2 YFSETQ. V lost 0 bases to trimming and J lost 1 base, with 14 bases between them. This chain's CDR3 is CASSLVRRDRSNQPQHF. The CDR3 DNA sequence: TGCGCCAGCAGCTTGGTTCGGCGTGACAGAAGCAATCAGCCCCAGCATTTT.

The V gene is TRBV28, the J gene TRBJ1-1; 12 nucleotides align to TRBD1. J gave up 0 bases and V 8 bases, and 7 bases lay outside the gene matches. The CDR3 is made up of 16 amino acids. Germline CDR1 is MDHEN and CDR2 is SYDVKM. CDR3 residues: CASLGQGAGMNTEAFF. CDR3 nucleotide sequence: TGTGCCAGCTTGGGACAGGGGGCCGGGATGAACACTGAAGCTTTCTTT.

The rearrangement joins TRBV27 to TRBJ2-2, with 8 bases identical to TRBD1. V was clipped by 7 bases and J by 7 bases; unmatched bases: 11. Germline CDR1 is MNHEY and CDR2 is SMNVEV (reference sequence). This CDR3 is 15 amino acids long. The CDR3 DNA is TGTGCCAGCATCCTTCGACAGGGGACTGGCGGGGAGCTGTTTTTT. Its translation: CASILRQGTGGELFF.

V gene TRBV29-1 combines with J gene TRBJ2-7; TRBD2 matches at 11 bases. Germline V lookup: CDR1 SQVTM, CDR2 ANQGSEA. The CDR3 contains 14 residues. With 5 bases clipped from V and 0 bases from J, the junction kept 3 bases outside the gene matches. The CDR3 loop reads CSVMGLAVSYEQYF. The CDR3 DNA is TGCAGCGTTATGGGACTAGCGGTCTCCTACGAGCAGTACTTC.

This sequence joins TRBV6-1 and TRBJ2-7; 9 nucleotides match TRBD1. The V gene's germline CDR1 is MNHNS and CDR2 SASEGT. After removal of 5 bases from V and 2 bases from J, the junction contained 7 bases not matched to a gene. This CDR3 has 15 residues. The CDR3 spells CASSQPDRGTYEQYF. Written as DNA, the CDR3 is TGTGCCAGCAGTCAACCAGACAGGGGGACCTACGAGCAGTACTTC.

The chain carries TRBV5-5 and TRBJ2-1; 8 positions agree with TRBD1. Germline CDR1 is SGHKS and CDR2 is YYEKEE (reference sequence). The V segment lost 4 bases and the J segment 4 bases; nucleotides outside the gene matches: 4. The CDR3 contains 14 residues. CDR3 coding DNA: TGTGCCAGCAGCCCGGGACAGGAATACAATGAGCAGTTCTTC. Encoded protein: CASSPGQEYNEQFF. The complete variable domain, with remaining parts taken from reference TRBV5-5 and TRBJ2-1, reads DAGVTQSPTHLIKTRGQQVTLRCSPISGHKSVSWYQQVLGQGPQFIFQYYEKEERGRGNFPDRFSARQFPNYSSELNVNALLLGDSALYLCASSPGQEYNEQFFGPGTRLTVL.

The chain couples TRBV7-6 to TRBJ2-2, with a weak D call TRBD2 (6 bases). Trimming cost V 4 bases and J 1 base, with 13 bases left between them. From germline, CDR1 is SGHVS and CDR2 FNYEAQ. This CDR3 comprises 16 residues. The CDR3 bases are TGTGCCAGCAGCTCCGGATACGGGGGGAACACCGGGGAGCTGTTTTTT. It is translated as CASSSGYGGNTGELFF. Variable domain in full (rest from reference TRBV7-6 and TRBJ2-2): GAGVSQSPRYKVTKRGQDVALRCDPISGHVSLYWYRQALGQGPEFLTYFNYEAQQDKSGLPNDRFSAERPEGSISTLTIQRTEQRDSAMYRCASSSGYGGNTGELFFGEGSRLTVL.

CDR3 DNA sequence: TGTGCCAGCAGGGAATCAGGCGCCGGAATTGAAAAACTGTTTTTT. It is translated as CASRESGAGIEKLFF. V gene TRBV6-5 combines with J gene TRBJ1-4; D call uncertain. The V gene's germline CDR1 is MNHEY and CDR2 SVGAGI. This CDR3 contains 15 residues. The V gene lost 6 bases and the J gene lost 7 bases, with 18 bases spanning the gap.

The chain links TRBV19 to TRBJ1-1; D unresolved. From germline, CDR1 is LNHDA and CDR2 SQIVND (reference sequence). This CDR3 comprises 11 residues. Trimming removed 5 bases at V and 2 bases at J, with 3 bases between. The CDR3 coding sequence is TGTGCCAGTAGTCTTAACACTGAAGCTTTCTTT. This translates into CASSLNTEAFF.

The J gene is TRBJ1-5, the V gene TRBV6-5; the D gene is possibly TRBD1 (5 bases). Trimming pared 2 bases from V and 6 bases from J, leaving 11 bases between. The CDR3 length is 14 residues. CDR1 and CDR2 (germline): MNHEY, SVGAGI. This chain's CDR3 is CASSYARGSQPQHF. Written as DNA, the CDR3 is TGTGCCAGCAGTTACGCACGGGGGAGTCAGCCCCAGCATTTT.

This clone showed up just a few times. V gene TRBV19 combines with J gene TRBJ2-7; possibly TRBD1 for D (6 bases). This CDR3 contains 14 residues. Trimming removed 3 bases at V and 1 base at J, with 10 bases between. CDR1 and CDR2 (germline): LNHDA, SQIVND (reference sequence). CDR3 sequence: CASSMRDKSYEQYF. The CDR3 coding sequence is TGTGCCAGTAGTATGAGGGACAAATCCTACGAGCAGTACTTC.

The CDR3 nucleotides read TGTGCTAGTGTCCAAAGCGGGGGGGCCGAGGATGAGCAGTTCTTC. Its translation: CASVQSGGAEDEQFF. The chain employs TRBV12-5 and TRBJ2-1; the match to TRBD2 covers 10 bases. The CDR3 loop spans 15 amino acids. Losses at the gene ends were 7 bases for V and 8 bases for J; bases not matched to a gene: 11. Germline V gene lookup returns CDR1 LGHNT and CDR2 FRNRAP. Complete variable domain (other parts from reference TRBV12-5 and TRBJ2-1): DARVTQTPRHKVTEMGQEVTMRCQPILGHNTVFWYRQTMMQGLELLAYFRNRAPLDDSGMPKDRFSAEMPDATLATLKIQPSEPRDSAVYFCASVQSGGAEDEQFFGPGTRLTVL.

The rearrangement uses TRBV5-4 and TRBJ2-7, with D perhaps matching TRBD1 (6 bases). The CDR3 is 14 amino acids. Deletions cut 4 bases from V and 5 bases from J, with 16 bases between. Germline-derived CDR1 and CDR2 are SGHNT and YYREEE (reference sequence). CDR3 DNA sequence: TGTGCCAGCAGCGACGGACAGTCAAGGGACGAGCAGTACTTC. Translation: CASSDGQSRDEQYF.

The chain links TRBV6-5 to TRBJ2-7; D remains ambiguous. From germline, CDR1 is MNHEY and CDR2 SVGAGI. With 0 bases removed from V and 0 bases from J, the gap between germline ends came to 12 bases. CDR3 length: 16 residues. The DNA of the CDR3 is TGTGCCAGCAGTTACTCGGCCAGCGCCAGCTCCTACGAGCAGTACTTC. Amino acids: CASSYSASASSYEQYF.